The rows below give T cell receptor beta chains drawn from one sample of a study of OX40 agonist ivuxolimab in advanced cancers. Clones were sequenced by immunoSEQ multiplex PCR, and TCRdb holds only the in-frame ones, with some missing. The profile shows roughly 60,000 clones, 75% to 95% of them singletons. The sequencing used CD4+ or CD8+ T cells sorted from blood, collected in a trial of the OX40 agonist ivuxolimab. Receptors were obtained from an adult with an advanced solid tumor such as melanoma, head and neck, liver or kidney cancer. The CDR3 runs from the conserved cysteine through the conserved F or W. Fields, in order: D gene, V gene, clone size, J gene, CDR3 protein, CDR3 DNA. The D gene is left open where the match is weak. Expanded clones get a size class; other rows say once, few or many, or leave the size out.

d_gene: TRBD1
v_gene: TRBV27
abundance: -
j_gene: TRBJ1-6
CDR3aa: CASSLGTGGGISPLHF
CDR3nt: TGTGCCAGCAGTTTAGGGACAGGTGGAGGGATTTCACCCCTCCACTTT

d_gene: -
v_gene: TRBV6-1
abundance: few
j_gene: TRBJ2-7
CDR3aa: CASSEQTYEQYF
CDR3nt: TGTGCCAGCAGTGAGCAGACCTACGAGCAGTACTTC

d_gene: -
v_gene: TRBV15
abundance: -
j_gene: TRBJ1-1
CDR3aa: CATSRDGPGRAFF
CDR3nt: TGTGCCACCAGCAGAGATGGGCCGGGTAGGGCTTTCTTT

d_gene: -
v_gene: TRBV29-1
abundance: -
j_gene: TRBJ2-1
CDR3aa: CSVEPPPVNNEQFF
CDR3nt: TGCAGCGTTGAACCCCCCCCCGTAAACAATGAGCAGTTCTTC

d_gene: -
v_gene: TRBV11-2
abundance: -
j_gene: TRBJ2-3
CDR3aa: CASSLRLGDTQYF
CDR3nt: TGTGCCAGCAGCTTAAGGCTAGGAGATACGCAGTATTTT

d_gene: -
v_gene: TRBV19
abundance: -
j_gene: TRBJ2-2
CDR3aa: CASKEQGNTGELFF
CDR3nt: TGTGCCAGTAAGGAACAGGGGAACACCGGGGAGCTGTTTTTT

d_gene: TRBD1
v_gene: TRBV4-1
abundance: -
j_gene: TRBJ2-7
CDR3aa: CASSQGGRTGIDEQYF
CDR3nt: TGCGCCAGCAGCCAAGGTGGAAGGACAGGGATCGACGAGCAGTACTTC

d_gene: -
v_gene: TRBV7-9
abundance: -
j_gene: TRBJ2-7
CDR3aa: CASSFGLYEQYF
CDR3nt: TGTGCCAGCAGCTTCGGTTTGTACGAGCAGTACTTC

d_gene: -
v_gene: TRBV18
abundance: -
j_gene: TRBJ2-3
CDR3aa: CASSFAGVADTQYF
CDR3nt: TGTGCCAGCTCCTTCGCAGGGGTGGCAGATACGCAGTATTTT

d_gene: -
v_gene: TRBV7-9
abundance: -
j_gene: TRBJ2-5
CDR3aa: CASSLTQQGLFRETQYF
CDR3nt: TGTGCCAGCAGCTTAACCCAACAAGGTCTTTTCAGGGAGACCCAGTACTTC

d_gene: TRBD2
v_gene: TRBV19
abundance: -
j_gene: TRBJ2-1
CDR3aa: CASRRSGTSEHNEQFF
CDR3nt: TGTGCCAGTAGAAGGTCCGGGACTAGCGAGCACAATGAGCAGTTCTTC

d_gene: TRBD2
v_gene: TRBV5-8
abundance: -
j_gene: TRBJ2-1
CDR3aa: CASSWYSGRGYNEQFF
CDR3nt: TGTGCCAGCAGCTGGTATAGCGGGAGAGGCTACAATGAGCAGTTCTTC

d_gene: TRBD1
v_gene: TRBV6-6
abundance: -
j_gene: TRBJ2-7
CDR3aa: CASSYGTGQSYEQYF
CDR3nt: TGTGCCAGCAGTTACGGGACAGGGCAATCCTACGAGCAGTACTTC

d_gene: TRBD2
v_gene: TRBV6-5
abundance: once
j_gene: TRBJ2-2
CDR3aa: CASRTTSGRTGELFF
CDR3nt: TGTGCCAGCAGGACGACTAGCGGGCGGACCGGGGAGCTGTTTTTT

d_gene: -
v_gene: TRBV7-9
abundance: -
j_gene: TRBJ1-3
CDR3aa: CASSLGPGHSGNTIYF
CDR3nt: TGTGCCAGCAGCTTAGGCCCGGGTCACTCTGGAAACACCATATATTTT

d_gene: -
v_gene: TRBV15
abundance: -
j_gene: TRBJ1-5
CDR3aa: CATSSVSRTQHF
CDR3nt: TGTGCCACCAGCAGCGTCTCTAGGACCCAGCATTTT

d_gene: TRBD1
v_gene: TRBV2
abundance: once
j_gene: TRBJ1-2
CDR3aa: CASTGTGILYGYTF
CDR3nt: TGTGCCAGCACTGGGACAGGGATACTTTATGGCTACACCTTC

d_gene: TRBD1
v_gene: TRBV9
abundance: few
j_gene: TRBJ1-5
CDR3aa: CASSVGTGGNQPQHF
CDR3nt: TGTGCCAGCAGCGTAGGGACAGGGGGCAATCAGCCCCAGCATTTT

d_gene: -
v_gene: TRBV6-6
abundance: -
j_gene: TRBJ2-1
CDR3aa: CASSPSLAQNEQFF
CDR3nt: TGTGCCAGCAGTCCCTCACTAGCTCAAAATGAGCAGTTCTTC

d_gene: -
v_gene: TRBV18
abundance: -
j_gene: TRBJ2-1
CDR3aa: CASSLEGSGEQFF
CDR3nt: TGTGCCAGCTCACTGGAGGGTTCGGGTGAGCAGTTCTTC

d_gene: -
v_gene: TRBV5-1
abundance: -
j_gene: TRBJ1-2
CDR3aa: CASSLDRTPFSYTF
CDR3nt: TGCGCCAGCAGCCTTGACCGGACGCCGTTCAGCTACACCTTC

d_gene: TRBD1
v_gene: TRBV19
abundance: -
j_gene: TRBJ1-5
CDR3aa: CASRDRDQPQHF
CDR3nt: TGTGCCAGCAGGGACAGGGATCAGCCCCAGCATTTT

d_gene: TRBD2
v_gene: TRBV5-1
abundance: -
j_gene: TRBJ2-5
CDR3aa: CASSGRGVQETQYF
CDR3nt: TGCGCCAGCAGCGGCCGGGGGGTTCAAGAGACCCAGTACTTC